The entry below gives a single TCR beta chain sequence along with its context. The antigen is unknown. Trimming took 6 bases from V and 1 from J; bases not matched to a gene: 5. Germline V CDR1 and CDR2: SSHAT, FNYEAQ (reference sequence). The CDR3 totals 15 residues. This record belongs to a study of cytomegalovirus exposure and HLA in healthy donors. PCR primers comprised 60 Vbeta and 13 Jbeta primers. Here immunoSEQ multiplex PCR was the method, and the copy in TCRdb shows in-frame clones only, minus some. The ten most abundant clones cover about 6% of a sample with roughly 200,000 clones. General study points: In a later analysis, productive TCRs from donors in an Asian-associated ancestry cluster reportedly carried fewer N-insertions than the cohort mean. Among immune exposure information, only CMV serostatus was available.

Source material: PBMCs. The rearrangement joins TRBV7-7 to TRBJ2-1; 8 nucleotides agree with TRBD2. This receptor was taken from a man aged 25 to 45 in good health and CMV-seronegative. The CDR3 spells CASSYGGASYNEQFF. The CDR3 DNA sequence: TGTGCCAGCAGTTACGGGGGGGCTTCCTACAATGAGCAGTTCTTC. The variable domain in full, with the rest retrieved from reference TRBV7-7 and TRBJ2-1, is GAGVSQSPRYKVTKRGQDVTLRCDPISSHATLYWYQQALGQGPEFLTYFNYEAQPDKSGLPSDRFSAERPEGSISTLTIQRTEQRDSAMYRCASSYGGASYNEQFFGPGTRLTVL.